This record concerns one TCR beta chain sequence. Its antigen is not known. Deletions cut 7 bases from V and 9 bases from J, with 13 bases between. Germline loops: CDR1 MNHEY, CDR2 SVGAGI. The CDR3 covers 13 residues. The protocol was immunoSEQ multiplex PCR, while the TCRdb copy is restricted to in-frame clones and leaves out a portion. The sample lists around 160,000 clones, around nine tenths occurring once. This specimen belongs to a study of T cell responses to AZD1222 COVID-19 vaccine. Study-level points and caveats: White British ancestry dominated among donors, who included more females, and clonal diversity was possibly underestimated. After the peak T cell response, and only then, were repertoires sampled. Baseline antibody screening turned up just six seropositive AZD1222 recipients. The breadth and depth of Spike-specific TCRs increased once two AZD1222 doses had been given.

The clonotype was recovered from an adult in good health. This sample comprised peripheral blood, obtained on day 0 of MenACWY control vaccination. The rearrangement links TRBV6-5 to TRBJ1-6, with D uncertain. The CDR3, as DNA: TGTGCCAGCACCCTGGATAGGGTTTCACCCCTCCACTTT. It yields the protein CASTLDRVSPLHF.